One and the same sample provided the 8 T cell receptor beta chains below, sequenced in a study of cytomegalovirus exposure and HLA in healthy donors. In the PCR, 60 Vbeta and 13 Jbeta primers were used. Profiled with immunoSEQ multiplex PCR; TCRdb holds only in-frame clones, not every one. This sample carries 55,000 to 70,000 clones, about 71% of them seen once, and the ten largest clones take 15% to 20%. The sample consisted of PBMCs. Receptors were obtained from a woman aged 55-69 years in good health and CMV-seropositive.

DNA of the CDR3: TGTGCCAGCAGCTTAGCTGCGCGGGGGAATGAGCAGTTCTTC. Translated: CASSLAARGNEQFF. V gene TRBV7-2 combines with J gene TRBJ2-1; TRBD2 matches at 7 bases. V was pared by 0 bases and J by 7 bases, with 3 bases of the junction left unmatched. Germline CDR1 and CDR2: SGHTA and FQGNSA. This CDR3 spans 14 amino acids.

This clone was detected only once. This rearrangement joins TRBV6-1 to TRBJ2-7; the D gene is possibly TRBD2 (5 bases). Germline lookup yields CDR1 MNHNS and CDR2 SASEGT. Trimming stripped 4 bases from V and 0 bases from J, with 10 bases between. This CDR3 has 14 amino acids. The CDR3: CASSGGLDSYEQYF. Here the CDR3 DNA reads TGTGCCAGCAGTGGAGGGCTGGACTCCTACGAGCAGTACTTC.

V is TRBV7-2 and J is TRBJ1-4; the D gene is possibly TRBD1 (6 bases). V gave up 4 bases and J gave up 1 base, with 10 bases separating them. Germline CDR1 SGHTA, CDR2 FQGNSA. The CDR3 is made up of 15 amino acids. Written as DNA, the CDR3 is TGTGCCAGCAGCTCCGAACAGGGAACTAATGAAAAACTGTTTTTT. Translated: CASSSEQGTNEKLFF.

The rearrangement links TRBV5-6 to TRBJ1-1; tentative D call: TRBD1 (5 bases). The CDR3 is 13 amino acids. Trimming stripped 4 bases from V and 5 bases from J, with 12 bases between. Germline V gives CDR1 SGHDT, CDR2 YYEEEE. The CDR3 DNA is TGTGCCAGCAGCAGGACCGGGGGGACTGAAGCTTTCTTT. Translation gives CASSRTGGTEAFF.

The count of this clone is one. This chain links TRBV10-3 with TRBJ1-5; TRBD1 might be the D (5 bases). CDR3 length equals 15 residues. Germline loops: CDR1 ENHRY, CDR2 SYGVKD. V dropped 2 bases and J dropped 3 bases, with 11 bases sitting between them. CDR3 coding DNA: TGTGCCATCAGTGAGGACGGGGGGATCAATCAGCCCCAGCATTTT. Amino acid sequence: CAISEDGGINQPQHF.

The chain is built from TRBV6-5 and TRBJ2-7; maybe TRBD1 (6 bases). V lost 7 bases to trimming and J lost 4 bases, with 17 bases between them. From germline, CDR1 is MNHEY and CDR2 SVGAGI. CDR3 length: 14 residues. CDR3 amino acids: CASKAGQGRYEQYF. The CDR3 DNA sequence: TGTGCCAGCAAGGCCGGGCAGGGGCGATACGAGCAGTACTTC.

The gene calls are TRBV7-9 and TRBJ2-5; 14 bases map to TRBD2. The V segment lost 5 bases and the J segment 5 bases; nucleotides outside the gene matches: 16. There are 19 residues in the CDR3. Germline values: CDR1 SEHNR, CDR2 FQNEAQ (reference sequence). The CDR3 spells CASSPGSTSGGALLETQYF. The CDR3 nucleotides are TGTGCCAGCAGCCCGGGGTCGACTAGCGGGGGGGCCCTTCTGGAGACCCAGTACTTC.

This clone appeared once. CDR3 nucleotide sequence: TGTGCCAGCTCTAAGACAGGGGGAGGTGAGACCCAGTACTTC. This encodes CASSKTGGGETQYF. The chain couples TRBV18 to TRBJ2-5, with TRBD1 matching 9 bases. The CDR3 consists of 14 residues. Germline CDR1 is KGHSH and CDR2 is LQKENI. V was pared by 6 bases and J by 5 bases, with 7 bases of the junction left unmatched.